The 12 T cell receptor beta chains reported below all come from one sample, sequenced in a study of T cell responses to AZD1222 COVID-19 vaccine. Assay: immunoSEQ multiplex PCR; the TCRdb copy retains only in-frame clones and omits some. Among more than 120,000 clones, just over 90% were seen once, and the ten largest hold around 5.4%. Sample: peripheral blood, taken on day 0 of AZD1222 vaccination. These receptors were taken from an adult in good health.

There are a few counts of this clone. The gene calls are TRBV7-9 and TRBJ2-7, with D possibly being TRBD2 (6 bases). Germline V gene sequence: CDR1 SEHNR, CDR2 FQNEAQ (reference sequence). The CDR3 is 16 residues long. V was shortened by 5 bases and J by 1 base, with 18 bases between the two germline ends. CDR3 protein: CASSMTGRRDSYEQYF. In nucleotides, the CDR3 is TGTGCCAGCAGCATGACGGGACGGAGGGATTCCTACGAGCAGTACTTC. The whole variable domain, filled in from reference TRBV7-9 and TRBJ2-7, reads DTGVSQNPRHKITKRGQNVTFRCDPISEHNRLYWYRQTLGQGPEFLTYFQNEAQLEKSRLLSDRFSAERPKGSFSTLEIQRTEQGDSAMYLCASSMTGRRDSYEQYFGPGTRLTVT.

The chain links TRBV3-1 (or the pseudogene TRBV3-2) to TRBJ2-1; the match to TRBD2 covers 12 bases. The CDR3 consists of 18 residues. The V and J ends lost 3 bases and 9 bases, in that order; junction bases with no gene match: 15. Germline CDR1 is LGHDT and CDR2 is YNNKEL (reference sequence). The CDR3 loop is CASSQTIRLAGEVGEQFF. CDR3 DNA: TGTGCCAGCAGCCAGACCATCAGACTAGCGGGAGAGGTCGGTGAGCAGTTCTTC.

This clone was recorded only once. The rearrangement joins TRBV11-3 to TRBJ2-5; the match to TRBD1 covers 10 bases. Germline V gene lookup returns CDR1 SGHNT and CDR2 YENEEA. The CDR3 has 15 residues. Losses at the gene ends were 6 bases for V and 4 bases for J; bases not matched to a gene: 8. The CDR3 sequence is CASSPGTGEGETQYF. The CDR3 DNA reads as TGTGCCAGCAGTCCTGGGACAGGGGAGGGAGAGACCCAGTACTTC.

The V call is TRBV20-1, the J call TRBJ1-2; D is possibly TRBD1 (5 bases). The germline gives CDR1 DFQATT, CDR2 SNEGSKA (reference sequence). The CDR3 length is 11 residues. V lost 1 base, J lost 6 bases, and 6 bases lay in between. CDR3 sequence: CSARAGNGYTF. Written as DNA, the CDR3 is TGCAGTGCTAGAGCAGGGAATGGCTACACCTTC.

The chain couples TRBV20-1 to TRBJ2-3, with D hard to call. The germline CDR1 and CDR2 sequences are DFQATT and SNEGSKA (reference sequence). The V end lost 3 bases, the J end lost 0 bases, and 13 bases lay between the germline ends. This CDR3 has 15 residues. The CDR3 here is CSASDRSSSTDTQYF. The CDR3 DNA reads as TGCAGTGCTAGTGACCGGTCGTCTAGCACAGATACGCAGTATTTT.

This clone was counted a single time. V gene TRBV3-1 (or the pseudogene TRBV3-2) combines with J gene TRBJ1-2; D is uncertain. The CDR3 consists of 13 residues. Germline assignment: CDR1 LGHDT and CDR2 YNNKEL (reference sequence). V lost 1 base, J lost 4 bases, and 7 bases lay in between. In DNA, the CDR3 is TGTGCCAGCAGCCAAGCCCAAAGCTATGGCTACACCTTC. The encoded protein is CASSQAQSYGYTF.

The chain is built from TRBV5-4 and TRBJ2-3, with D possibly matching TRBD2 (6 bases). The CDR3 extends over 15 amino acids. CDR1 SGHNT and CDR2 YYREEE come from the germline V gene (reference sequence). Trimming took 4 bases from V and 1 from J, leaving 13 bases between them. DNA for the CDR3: TGTGCCAGCAGCGCGGCGGGATTGGGCACAGATACGCAGTATTTT. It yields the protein CASSAAGLGTDTQYF. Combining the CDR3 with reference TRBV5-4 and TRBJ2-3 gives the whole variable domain ETGVTQSPTHLIKTRGQQVTLRCSSQSGHNTVSWYQQALGQGPQFIFQYYREEENGRGNFPPRFSGLQFPNYSSELNVNALELDDSALYLCASSAAGLGTDTQYFGPGTRLTVL.

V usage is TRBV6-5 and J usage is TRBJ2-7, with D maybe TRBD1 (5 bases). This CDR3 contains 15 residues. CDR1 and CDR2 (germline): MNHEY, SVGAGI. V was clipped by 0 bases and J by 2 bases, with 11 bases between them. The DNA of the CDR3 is TGTGCCAGCAGTTACTCGAGGTACAGGACCTACGAGCAGTACTTC. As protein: CASSYSRYRTYEQYF.

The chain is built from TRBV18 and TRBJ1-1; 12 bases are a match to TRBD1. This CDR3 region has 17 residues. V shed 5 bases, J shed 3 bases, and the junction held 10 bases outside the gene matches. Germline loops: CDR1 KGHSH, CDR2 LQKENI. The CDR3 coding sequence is TGTGCCAGCTCAGGGACAGGGGGCAGAGGACGTTACACTGAAGCTTTCTTT. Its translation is CASSGTGGRGRYTEAFF.

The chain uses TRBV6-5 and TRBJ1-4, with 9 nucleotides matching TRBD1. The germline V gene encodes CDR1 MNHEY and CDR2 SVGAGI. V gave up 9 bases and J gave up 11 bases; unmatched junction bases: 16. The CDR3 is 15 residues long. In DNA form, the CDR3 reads TGTGCCAGTATGGGACAGGGTCCCGCGTTCGAGAAACTGTTTTTT. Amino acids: CASMGQGPAFEKLFF.

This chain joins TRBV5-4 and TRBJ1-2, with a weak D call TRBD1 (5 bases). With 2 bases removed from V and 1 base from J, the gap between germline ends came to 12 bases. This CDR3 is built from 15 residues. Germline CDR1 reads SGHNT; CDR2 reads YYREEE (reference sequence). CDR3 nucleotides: TGTGCCAGCAGCTTCGGGGGACCGCTTAACTATGGCTACACCTTC. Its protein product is CASSFGGPLNYGYTF.

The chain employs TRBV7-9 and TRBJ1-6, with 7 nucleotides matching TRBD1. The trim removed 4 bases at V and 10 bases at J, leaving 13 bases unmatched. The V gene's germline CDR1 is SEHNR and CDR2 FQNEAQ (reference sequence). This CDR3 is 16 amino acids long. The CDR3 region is CASSYTRQGQGSPLHF. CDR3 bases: TGTGCCAGCAGCTATACGCGACAGGGCCAGGGCTCACCCCTCCACTTT.